Listed below are T cell receptor beta chains from one sample, sequenced in a study of glioma-infiltrating T cells after dendritic cell vaccination. The repertoire was sequenced with immunoSEQ multiplex PCR; TCRdb's copy has only in-frame clones and lacks some. The sample holds roughly 100,000 clones; 90% are singletons and the top ten take roughly 2.8%. Sequencing was performed on blood, taken after dendritic cell vaccination. These receptors were taken from a human donor with glioblastoma. Each CDR3 is given without its conserved first and last residue. D genes are given only for firm matches.

>NA|TRBJ2-3|TRBV5-1
ASSLARADTQY
>NA|TRBJ1-6|TRBV5-4
ASSPGGSSYNSPLH
>TRBD1|TRBJ1-4|TRBV7-9
ASSSTGGIEKLF
>NA|TRBJ2-7|TRBV5-1
ASSIGSSYEQY
>TRBD1|TRBJ2-2|TRBV18
ASSPLTGGRTGELF
>NA|TRBJ2-3|TRBV5-1
ASRLAVPLDTQY
>TRBD1|TRBJ1-2|TRBV7-9
ASSTTQGARGYT
>NA|TRBJ2-5|TRBV9
ASSVRGQETQY
>NA|TRBJ1-1|TRBV4-1
ASSQDQRGGNTEAF
>TRBD1|TRBJ1-3|TRBV7-7
ANPGQDFFSGNTIY
>TRBD2|TRBJ2-5|TRBV11-3
ASSFGLAEETQY
>TRBD1|TRBJ1-1|TRBV6-5
ASSLRGLGTEAF
>TRBD1|TRBJ1-2|TRBV6-1
ASRDQQGADYGYT
>TRBD1|TRBJ1-6|TRBV4-1
ASSQLQGEEPLH
>NA|TRBJ1-3|TRBV7-2
ASSSSTVSGNTIY
>TRBD1|TRBJ1-1|TRBV28
ASRPPGQGMNTEAF
>NA|TRBJ1-3|TRBV5-6
ASSTLAGDLLSGNTIY
>NA|TRBJ1-5|TRBV19
ASSMAAGQPQH
>NA|TRBJ2-7|TRBV4-1
ASSQGGILGGPTYEQY